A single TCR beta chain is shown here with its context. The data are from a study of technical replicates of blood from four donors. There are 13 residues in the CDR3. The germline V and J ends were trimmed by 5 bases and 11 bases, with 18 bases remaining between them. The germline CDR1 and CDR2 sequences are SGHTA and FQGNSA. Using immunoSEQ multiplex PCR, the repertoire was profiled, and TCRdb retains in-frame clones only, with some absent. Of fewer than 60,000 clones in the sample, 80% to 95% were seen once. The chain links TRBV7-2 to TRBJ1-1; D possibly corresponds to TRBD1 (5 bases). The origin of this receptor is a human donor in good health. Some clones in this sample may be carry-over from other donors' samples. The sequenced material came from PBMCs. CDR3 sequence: CASSRRKGDSAFF. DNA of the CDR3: TGTGCCAGCAGCCGGCGAAAAGGGGATTCGGCTTTCTTT.